The 19 T cell receptor beta chains given below trace back to one sample, sequenced in a study of T cells in Graves' hyperthyroidism and ophthalmopathy. RNA transcripts served as the template for amplifying TCR beta CDR3 regions. With the HTBI primer set, the TCR CDR3 went through a first round of RT-PCR. TCRdb re-derived calls from the multiplex PCR reads in MiXCR, one entry per CDR3 protein. This sample has roughly 330,000 distinct CDR3 sequences, with approximately 15% found just once. The sample consisted of blood. The receptors here all came from a man aged 25-45 years with Graves' hyperthyroidism.

The chain uses TRBV19 and TRBJ2-1; 8 bases map to TRBD2. V lost 2 bases, J lost 7 bases, and 13 bases stayed unmatched. The CDR3 consists of 17 residues. The germline V gene encodes CDR1 LNHDA and CDR2 SQIVND (reference sequence). The CDR3: CASSIIKSGSRDNEQFF. CDR3 in DNA: TGTGCCAGTAGTATAATCAAAAGCGGGAGCAGGGATAATGAGCAGTTCTTC.

Ten or more counts support this clonotype. V and J are TRBV20-1 and TRBJ2-3; D gene ambiguous. The CDR3 totals 13 residues. Germline CDR1 DFQATT, CDR2 SNEGSKA (reference sequence). V lost 6 bases to trimming and J lost 2 bases, with 12 bases between them. Written as DNA, the CDR3 is TGCAGTGCACGAAGAGACTTCACAGATACGCAGTATTTT. It yields the protein CSARRDFTDTQYF.

In this sample, this clonotype turned up many times. CDR3 bases: TGTGCCAGCAGTTTAAACAGGGGACGTGGCTACACCTTC. It is translated as CASSLNRGRGYTF. The chain is built from TRBV28 and TRBJ1-2; 7 bases match TRBD1. Germline V lookup: CDR1 MDHEN, CDR2 SYDVKM. This CDR3 is built from 13 residues. Trimming removed 2 bases from V and 7 bases from J; junction bases left unmatched: 4.

The chain carries TRBV20-1 and TRBJ2-3; possibly TRBD2 for D (5 bases). From germline, CDR1 is DFQATT and CDR2 SNEGSKA (reference sequence). The CDR3 sequence is 14 residues long. V lost 3 bases, J lost 2 bases, and 12 bases lay in between. The CDR3 loop reads CSARDGGYTDTQYF. Here the CDR3 DNA reads TGCAGTGCTAGGGACGGCGGGTACACAGATACGCAGTATTTT.

V usage is TRBV19 and J usage is TRBJ1-1; maybe TRBD1 (6 bases). Per germline, CDR1 LNHDA and CDR2 SQIVND (reference sequence). The ends were cut back, 1 base at V and 3 bases at J, with 12 bases in the middle. CDR3 length: 15 amino acids. The CDR3 nucleotides are TGTGCCAGTAGTATAGTTACGGCAGGGGACACTGAAGCTTTCTTT. Its protein product is CASSIVTAGDTEAFF.

This clonotype was observed many times. The chain links TRBV5-5 to TRBJ1-4; the D gene is possibly TRBD1 (6 bases). CDR1 is SGHKS and CDR2 is YYEKEE in the germline V gene (reference sequence). The CDR3 is 15 residues long. The ends were cut back, 4 bases at V and 4 bases at J, with 14 bases in the middle. CDR3 sequence (DNA): TGTGCCAGCAGCCCCCGGACAGTTCTTAATGAAAAACTGTTTTTT. Translation: CASSPRTVLNEKLFF.

The chain employs TRBV7-3 and TRBJ2-7; either TRBD1 or TRBD2 may supply D (5 bases each). Germline V gene data show CDR1 as SGHTA and CDR2 as FQGTGA. The ends were cut back, 10 bases at V and 4 bases at J, with 44 bases in the middle. The CDR3 loop spans 22 amino acids. The CDR3 sequence is CANYRLPDGAVRPGMEPYEQYF. CDR3 coding DNA: TGTGCCAACTACAGACTTCCCGACGGGGCTGTACGGCCCGGAATGGAACCTTACGAGCAGTACTTC.

This clonotype was observed at least ten times. This chain joins TRBV12-3 or TRBV12-4 and TRBJ2-3; 9 bases match TRBD2. The length of the CDR3 is 14 residues. Germline trimming cut 8 bases from V and 3 bases from J; bases unmatched to any gene: 6. CDR3 in amino acids: CASAGTSRTDTQYF. CDR3 sequence (DNA): TGTGCCAGCGCCGGGACTAGCAGGACAGATACGCAGTATTTT.

This clonotype has at least ten counts. V is TRBV6-2 or TRBV6-3 and J is TRBJ2-5; D is possibly TRBD1 (5 bases). The V gene lost 7 bases and the J gene lost 2 bases, with 8 bases spanning the gap. This CDR3 has 12 residues. CDR1 and CDR2 (germline): MNHEY, SVGEGT. Written as DNA, the CDR3 is TGTGCCAGCACCCGACAGCAAGAGACCCAGTACTTC. It codes for CASTRQQETQYF.

Only a few counts were recorded for this clonotype. The chain combines TRBV5-6 with TRBJ2-7; possibly TRBD1 or TRBD2 for D (6 bases each). V was cut by 2 bases and J by 0 bases, with 9 bases left in between. This CDR3 region has 14 residues. Per the germline V gene, CDR1 is SGHDT and CDR2 is YYEEEE. The CDR3 region is CASSLWGASYEQYF. DNA of the CDR3: TGTGCCAGCAGCTTATGGGGGGCCTCCTACGAGCAGTACTTC.

This clonotype was seen many times. The gene calls are TRBV13 and TRBJ2-7, with 7 positions matching TRBD1. This CDR3 contains 12 residues. J was trimmed by 6 bases and V by 5 bases; bases with no gene match: 4. In germline, CDR1 is PRHDT, CDR2 FYEKMQ (reference sequence). CDR3 protein: CASSQGVAEQYF. The DNA of the CDR3 is TGTGCCAGCAGCCAGGGGGTTGCCGAGCAGTACTTC.

The sample holds a few counts of this clonotype. The V and J genes are TRBV12-3 or TRBV12-4 and TRBJ2-5; D uncertain. V was cut by 4 bases and J by 5 bases, with 20 bases left in between. CDR3 size: 16 residues. The CDR3 is CASSSILVSSEETQYF. In DNA, the CDR3 is TGTGCCAGCAGTTCCATCCTAGTGAGCAGTGAGGAGACCCAGTACTTC.

At least ten counts were recorded for this clonotype. The J gene is TRBJ1-1, the V gene TRBV29-1; D call uncertain. Trimming left V 4 bases short and J 6 bases short, with 12 bases between. The germline V gene has CDR1 SQVTM and CDR2 ANQGSEA. This CDR3 region has 12 residues. This chain's CDR3 is CSVVVREAEAFF. CDR3 in DNA: TGCAGCGTTGTGGTCCGGGAGGCTGAAGCTTTCTTT.

This chain links TRBV6-9 with TRBJ2-1; D possibly uses TRBD1 or TRBD2 (5 bases each). The CDR3 consists of 13 residues. From germline, CDR1 is MNHGY and CDR2 SVAAGI. V dropped 3 bases and J dropped 6 bases, with 9 bases sitting between them. The CDR3 protein is CASSYRDGNEQFF. The CDR3 region has the DNA TGTGCCAGCAGTTACAGGGACGGCAATGAGCAGTTCTTC.

This clonotype was counted only a few times. The genes are TRBV24-1 and TRBJ1-1; D is perhaps TRBD1 (5 bases). V was shortened by 9 bases and J by 1 base, with 11 bases between the two germline ends. Germline V gives CDR1 KGHDR, CDR2 SFDVKD. CDR3 size: 13 residues. CDR3 residues: CATRGSANTEAFF. The CDR3 DNA reads TGTGCCACCCGGGGGTCAGCGAACACTGAAGCTTTCTTT.

This chain uses TRBV6-1 with TRBJ2-1; a possible D gene is TRBD2 (6 bases). From germline, CDR1 is MNHNS and CDR2 SASEGT. V lost 5 bases, J lost 9 bases, and 14 bases lay in between. CDR3 length equals 13 residues. The CDR3 region is CASSLGLHLEQFF. The CDR3 nucleotides read TGTGCCAGCAGTCTGGGACTTCATCTTGAGCAGTTCTTC.

The table lists this clonotype with a few counts. The rearrangement links TRBV3-1 to TRBJ2-5, with D unresolved. The CDR3 runs to 13 residues. Trimming removed 1 base at V and 5 bases at J, with 8 bases between. CDR1 is LGHDT and CDR2 is YNNKEL in the germline V gene (reference sequence). For the CDR3, the DNA is TGTGCCAGCAGCCAAGGGGCGGCGGAGACCCAGTACTTC. Protein: CASSQGAAETQYF.

The table lists this clonotype with many counts. V gene TRBV11-3 combines with J gene TRBJ2-3, with D possibly being TRBD1 (6 bases). V lost 0 bases and J 1 base, leaving 17 bases between the germline ends. Germline lookup yields CDR1 SGHNT and CDR2 YENEEA. The CDR3 runs to 18 residues. CDR3 DNA sequence: TGTGCCAGCAGCTTAGAGGTACCTAGTGGGGGCGGCACAGATACGCAGTATTTT. Its protein is CASSLEVPSGGGTDTQYF.

The chain recombines TRBV5-1 with TRBJ1-2; TRBD1 is a possible D gene (5 bases). There are 14 residues in the CDR3. The germline V gene encodes CDR1 SGHRS and CDR2 YFSETQ. The V gene lost 0 bases and the J gene lost 3 bases, with 9 bases spanning the gap. The CDR3 spells CASSLDPGDYGYTF. CDR3 nucleotides: TGCGCCAGCAGCTTGGATCCGGGGGACTATGGCTACACCTTC.